These 2 T cell receptor beta chains share one sample of origin, sequenced in a study of Ad26.COV2.S vaccination and SARS-CoV-2 variants. As to treatment: around 19 received Ad26.COV2.S at low or high dose, single or two shots; about 5 received placebo; per-sample allocation not given. The study sampled participants on day 63 after the first vaccine or placebo injection. The protocol was immunoSEQ multiplex PCR, while the TCRdb copy is restricted to in-frame clones and leaves out a portion. The sample includes 510,000 or so clones, around 85% of them seen just once. Source: peripheral blood, taken in a trial of Ad26.COV2.S vaccine versus placebo. These TCRs come from a person between 18 and 65 years old who received the Ad26.COV2.S COVID-19 vaccine or a placebo.

The chain has TRBV9 and TRBJ2-2; D unresolved. Germline CDR1 and CDR2: SGDLS and YYNGEE. The length of the CDR3 is 14 residues. Trimming removed 4 bases at V and 7 bases at J, with 14 bases between. This CDR3 reads CASSFPSSDGELFF. The CDR3 DNA reads as TGTGCCAGCAGCTTTCCCTCGTCCGACGGGGAGCTGTTTTTT.

The V gene is TRBV7-9, the J gene TRBJ1-1; the D is unclear. The length of the CDR3 is 14 residues. Looked up from germline, CDR1 is SEHNR and CDR2 is FQNEAQ (reference sequence). V gave up 5 bases and J gave up 1 base, with 11 bases separating them. CDR3 protein: CASSRFLGNTEAFF. DNA of the CDR3: TGTGCCAGCAGCCGGTTTCTGGGGAACACTGAAGCTTTCTTT.